The 24 T cell receptor beta chains below come from one sample, sequenced in a study of blood T cell repertoires in COVID-19. The repertoire was sequenced with immunoSEQ multiplex PCR; TCRdb's copy has only in-frame clones and lacks some. In the table there are roughly 150,000 clones, 75% to 90% of which are singletons. Sequencing was carried out using peripheral blood. These receptor sequences come from a woman in her fifties or sixties with active COVID-19.

The V and J genes are TRBV7-8 and TRBJ1-1; possible D gene TRBD1, 5 bases. Trimming cost V 1 base and J 4 bases, with 10 bases left between them. This CDR3 has 14 residues. CDR1 is SGHVS, CDR2 FQNEAQ, per germline. The CDR3, as DNA: TGTGCCAGCAGCTTAGAAACAGGTCTCACTGAAGCTTTCTTT. This sequence encodes CASSLETGLTEAFF.

The V call is TRBV12-3 or TRBV12-4, the J call TRBJ2-5; D unresolved. Between the trimmed V and J ends, which lost 5 bases and 1 base, there was a span of 8 bases. The length of the CDR3 is 13 residues. CDR3 sequence: CASSNGFQETQYF. CDR3 in DNA: TGTGCCAGCAGTAACGGGTTCCAAGAGACCCAGTACTTC.

V and J are TRBV11-2 and TRBJ1-1; D is possibly TRBD1 (6 bases). Germline values: CDR1 SGHAT, CDR2 FQNNGV. CDR3 length: 17 residues. The ends were cut back, 4 bases at V and 1 base at J, with 19 bases in the middle. The CDR3 DNA sequence: TGTGCCAGCAGCTCCCACAGGGTGCCGCGGACGAACACTGAAGCTTTCTTT. It codes for CASSSHRVPRTNTEAFF. Variable domain in full (rest from reference TRBV11-2 and TRBJ1-1): EAGVAQSPRYKIIEKRQSVAFWCNPISGHATLYWYQQILGQGPKLLIQFQNNGVVDDSQLPKDRFSAERLKGVDSTLKIQPAKLEDSAVYLCASSSHRVPRTNTEAFFGQGTRLTVV.

V and J are TRBV11-3 and TRBJ1-1; 8 nucleotides line up with TRBD1. This CDR3 has 14 residues. V was pared by 5 bases and J by 1 base, with 3 bases of the junction left unmatched. Germline V gives CDR1 SGHNT, CDR2 YENEEA. The CDR3 protein is CASSQGAGNTEAFF. In nucleotides, the CDR3 is TGTGCCAGCAGCCAGGGGGCCGGGAACACTGAAGCTTTCTTT.

This chain connects TRBV27 to TRBJ2-7; no definite D call. The CDR3 covers 12 residues. The V gene lost 3 bases and the J gene lost 6 bases, with 9 bases spanning the gap. CDR1 and CDR2 (germline): MNHEY, SMNVEV (reference sequence). Here the CDR3 DNA reads TGTGCCAGCAGTTTCCCCGCCGGCGAGCAGTACTTC. It specifies CASSFPAGEQYF.

This clone was seen only once. The chain joins TRBV24-1 to TRBJ2-7, with 7 positions matching TRBD1. The trim removed 3 bases at V and 5 bases at J, leaving 12 bases unmatched. Germline lookup yields CDR1 KGHDR and CDR2 SFDVKD. CDR3 length: 16 residues. The CDR3 nucleotides are TGTGCCACCAGTGATAAATCGACAGGGCGAAATCACGAGCAGTACTTC. It translates to CATSDKSTGRNHEQYF.

This chain links TRBV4-3 with TRBJ2-1; 12 bases align to TRBD2. The V and J ends lost 4 bases and 2 bases, in that order; junction bases with no gene match: 6. The CDR3 contains 17 residues. The germline V gene encodes CDR1 LGHNA and CDR2 YSLEER. The CDR3 loop reads CASSPSGLAGPYNEQFF. The CDR3 DNA sequence: TGCGCCAGCAGCCCATCTGGACTAGCGGGACCCTACAATGAGCAGTTCTTC.

This clone was found once. This chain links TRBV2 with TRBJ2-2; 13 bases are shared with TRBD2. The CDR3 has 15 residues. Germline V gene sequence: CDR1 SNHLY, CDR2 FYNNEI. With 6 bases clipped from V and 5 bases from J, the junction kept 3 bases outside the gene matches. The CDR3 is CASRRTSGSTGELFF. CDR3 nucleotide sequence: TGTGCCAGCAGAAGGACTAGCGGGAGTACCGGGGAGCTGTTTTTT. The variable domain in full, completed from reference TRBV2 and TRBJ2-2, reads EPEVTQTPSHQVTQMGQEVILRCVPISNHLYFYWYRQILGQKVEFLVSFYNNEISEKSEIFDDQFSVERPDGSNFTLKIRSTKLEDSAMYFCASRRTSGSTGELFFGEGSRLTVL.

This chain uses TRBV6-5 with TRBJ2-7, with 10 positions matching TRBD2. V lost 2 bases, J lost 3 bases, and 4 bases stayed unmatched. This CDR3 spans 15 amino acids. Germline V gene data show CDR1 as MNHEY and CDR2 as SVGAGI. As DNA, the CDR3 is TGTGCCAGCAGTTACAGACTAGCGGGCCTCTACGAGCAGTACTTC. This translates into CASSYRLAGLYEQYF.

The rearrangement links TRBV28 to TRBJ1-4, with D perhaps matching TRBD1 (6 bases). The V gene's germline CDR1 is MDHEN and CDR2 SYDVKM. Trimming took 3 bases from V and 5 from J, leaving 16 bases between them. This CDR3 has 16 amino acids. The CDR3 bases are TGTGCCAGCAGTTTTCGAGGGGGTTTAGGCAATGAAAAACTGTTTTTT. Translated: CASSFRGGLGNEKLFF.

The chain joins TRBV30 to TRBJ2-5; maybe TRBD2 (6 bases). CDR3 length equals 16 residues. Between the trimmed V and J ends, which lost 1 base and 5 bases, there was a span of 20 bases. CDR1 is GTSNPN, CDR2 SVGIG, per germline (reference sequence). CDR3 coding DNA: TGTGCCTGGAGTGCCTCCCTGGGGGGTAGCGAGGAGACCCAGTACTTC. Translating gives CAWSASLGGSEETQYF.

The genes are TRBV3-1 (or the pseudogene TRBV3-2) and TRBJ1-6; D not certain. Germline V gene lookup returns CDR1 LGHDT and CDR2 YNNKEL (reference sequence). The V end lost 2 bases, the J end lost 0 bases, and 5 bases lay between the germline ends. This CDR3 is built from 15 residues. Here the CDR3 reads CASSQSSSYNSPLHF. CDR3 in DNA: TGTGCCAGCAGCCAATCGAGCTCCTATAATTCACCCCTCCACTTT.

This clone came up a few times. This chain joins TRBV10-1 and TRBJ1-1, with D possibly being TRBD1 (6 bases). V gave up 8 bases and J gave up 2 bases, with 15 bases separating them. From germline, CDR1 is WNHNN and CDR2 SYGVQD (reference sequence). This CDR3 is 14 amino acids long. The DNA of the CDR3 is TGCGCCAGCTGGCCGGGACAACAAAACACTGAAGCTTTCTTT. Translation: CASWPGQQNTEAFF.

The chain is built from TRBV7-9 and TRBJ1-1, with a weak D call TRBD1 (5 bases). CDR1 and CDR2 (germline): SEHNR, FQNEAQ (reference sequence). The CDR3 covers 15 residues. Trimming took 2 bases from V and 0 from J, leaving 10 bases between them. The CDR3 sequence is CASSLLQDMNTEAFF. CDR3 in DNA: TGTGCCAGCAGCTTACTTCAGGACATGAACACTGAAGCTTTCTTT.

This sequence joins TRBV10-3 and TRBJ2-7; TRBD2 matches 8 bases. V was clipped by 0 bases and J by 1 base; unmatched bases: 8. CDR1 and CDR2 (germline): ENHRY, SYGVKD. CDR3 size: 17 residues. CDR3 coding DNA: TGTGCCATCAGTGAGTCACTTAGGCGGGAGGTGTCCTACGAGCAGTACTTC. This sequence encodes CAISESLRREVSYEQYF.

V usage is TRBV19 and J usage is TRBJ2-3, with D perhaps TRBD2 (5 bases). This CDR3 is 15 amino acids long. Trimming left V 4 bases short and J 2 bases short, with 13 bases between. The germline CDR1 and CDR2 sequences are LNHDA and SQIVND (reference sequence). CDR3 sequence: CASSSVARYTDTQYF. As DNA, the CDR3 is TGTGCCAGTAGTAGTGTAGCGCGTTACACAGATACGCAGTATTTT. The full variable domain, completed using reference TRBV19 and TRBJ2-3, is DGGITQSPKYLFRKEGQNVTLSCEQNLNHDAMYWYRQDPGQGLRLIYYSQIVNDFQKGDIAEGYSVSREKKESFPLTVTSAQKNPTAFYLCASSSVARYTDTQYFGPGTRLTVL.

The chain couples TRBV6-6 to TRBJ1-6; unclear D gene. The length of the CDR3 is 12 residues. The germline gives CDR1 MNHNY, CDR2 SVGAGI (reference sequence). The V end was cut by 6 bases, the J end by 9 bases, with 9 bases between. The CDR3 nucleotides are TGTGCCAGCAGGAACGAGGGTTCACCCCTCCACTTT. It yields the protein CASRNEGSPLHF.

This sequence joins TRBV28 and TRBJ1-6; D might be TRBD1 (6 bases). This CDR3 has 12 amino acids. Between the trimmed V and J ends, which lost 5 bases and 14 bases, there was a span of 13 bases. Germline V gene lookup returns CDR1 MDHEN and CDR2 SYDVKM. The CDR3 sequence is CASSLTGLSLHF. CDR3 in DNA: TGTGCCAGCAGTCTGACAGGTTTGTCCCTCCACTTT.

The V and J genes are TRBV28 and TRBJ2-5; TRBD1 matches 7 bases. V was pared by 2 bases and J by 5 bases, with 2 bases of the junction left unmatched. From germline, CDR1 is MDHEN and CDR2 SYDVKM. The CDR3 spans 13 residues. The CDR3 sequence: CASSLRGLETQYF. The CDR3, as DNA: TGTGCCAGCAGTTTAAGGGGGCTGGAGACCCAGTACTTC.

This clone has only a few counts. The chain has TRBV27 and TRBJ2-5, with 9 positions matching TRBD1. Germline values: CDR1 MNHEY, CDR2 SMNVEV (reference sequence). Losses at the gene ends were 2 bases for V and 5 bases for J; bases not matched to a gene: 18. The CDR3 spans 19 residues. CDR3 region: CASSLEGSGTGSIGETQYF. The CDR3 region has the DNA TGTGCCAGCAGTTTAGAAGGCTCCGGGACAGGGTCTATCGGGGAGACCCAGTACTTC.

The rearrangement links TRBV7-8 to TRBJ1-1; 7 bases line up with TRBD1. Per the germline V gene, CDR1 is SGHVS and CDR2 is FQNEAQ. The CDR3 has 16 amino acids. The trim removed 5 bases at V and 0 bases at J, leaving 9 bases unmatched. CDR3 DNA: TGTGCCAGCAGCGAAAAACAAGGGACAGTGAACACTGAAGCTTTCTTT. It yields the protein CASSEKQGTVNTEAFF.

The rearrangement links TRBV5-1 to TRBJ2-7; no definite D call. This CDR3 contains 11 residues. Germline V gene sequence: CDR1 SGHRS, CDR2 YFSETQ. V was shortened by 2 bases and J by 6 bases, with 6 bases between the two germline ends. CDR3 in amino acids: CASSFSSEQYF. Here the CDR3 DNA reads TGCGCCAGCAGCTTTTCATCCGAGCAGTACTTC.

The chain couples TRBV19 to TRBJ2-6, with 9 positions matching TRBD1. The CDR3 spans 18 residues. With 4 bases clipped from V and 3 bases from J, the junction kept 10 bases outside the gene matches. Germline CDR1 is LNHDA and CDR2 is SQIVND (reference sequence). CDR3 in amino acids: CASSRLDRGWIGANVLTF. Written as DNA, the CDR3 is TGTGCCAGTAGTAGACTGGACAGGGGCTGGATTGGGGCCAACGTCCTGACTTTC.

The count of this clone is one. V usage is TRBV11-2 and J usage is TRBJ2-7; a possible D gene is TRBD1 (6 bases). V dropped 3 bases and J dropped 3 bases, with 12 bases sitting between them. In germline, CDR1 is SGHAT, CDR2 FQNNGV. The CDR3 has 14 residues. The CDR3: CASSFRDTGYEQYF. CDR3 nucleotides: TGTGCCAGCAGCTTCAGGGACACTGGCTACGAGCAGTACTTC.